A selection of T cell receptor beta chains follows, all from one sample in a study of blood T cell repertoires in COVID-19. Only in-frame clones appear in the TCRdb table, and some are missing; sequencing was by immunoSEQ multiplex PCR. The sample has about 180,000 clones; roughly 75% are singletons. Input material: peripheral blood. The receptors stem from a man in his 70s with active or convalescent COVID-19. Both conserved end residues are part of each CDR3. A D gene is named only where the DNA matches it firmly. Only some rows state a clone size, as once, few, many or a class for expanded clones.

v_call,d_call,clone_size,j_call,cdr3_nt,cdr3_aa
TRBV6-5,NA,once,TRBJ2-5,TGTGCCAGCACCGCGGGACTCCCGATGAATTCCCAGTACTTC,CASTAGLPMNSQYF
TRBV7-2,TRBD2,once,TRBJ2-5,TGTGCCAGCAGCTTAAGCGGGGCAGGGACCCAGTACTTC,CASSLSGAGTQYF
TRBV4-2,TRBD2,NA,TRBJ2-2,TGTGCCAGCAGCCAAGGGGTAGCGGGAGACACCGGGGAGCTGTTTTTT,CASSQGVAGDTGELFF
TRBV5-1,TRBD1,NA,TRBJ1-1,TGCGCCAGCAGTTCTCGGGGACCTGGACAGGGGTCGATGAACACTGAAGCTTTCTTT,CASSSRGPGQGSMNTEAFF
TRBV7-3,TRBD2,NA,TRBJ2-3,TGTGCCAGCAGCCCTCAGGGAGCGGGAGGGCGAGATACGCAGTATTTT,CASSPQGAGGRDTQYF
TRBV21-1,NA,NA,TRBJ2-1,TGTGCCAGCAGCAAAGACCCAGGTTACAATGAGCAGTTCTTC,CASSKDPGYNEQFF
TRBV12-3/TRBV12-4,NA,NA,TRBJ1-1,TGTGCCAGCAGACCAGAGGGGGTCACTGAAGCTTTCTTT,CASRPEGVTEAFF
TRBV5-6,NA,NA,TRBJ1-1,TGTGCCAGCAGCTTGGTTCGAGTCATTATTCAGGGTAGCACTGAAGCTTTCTTT,CASSLVRVIIQGSTEAFF
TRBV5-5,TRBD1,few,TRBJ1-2,TGTGCCAGCAGCTTATCAGGGGGCGCTTTCATCGGCTACACCTTC,CASSLSGGAFIGYTF
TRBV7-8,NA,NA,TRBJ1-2,TGTGCCAGCAGCTTAGGTGGGGCGACCTATGGCTACACCTTC,CASSLGGATYGYTF
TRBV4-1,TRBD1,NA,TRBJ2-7,TGCGCCAGCAGCCAAGTGCATGGGACAGGGGGCTACGAGCAGTACTTC,CASSQVHGTGGYEQYF
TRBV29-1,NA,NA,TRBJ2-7,TGCAGCGTAGGAGACTACGAGCAGTACTTC,CSVGDYEQYF
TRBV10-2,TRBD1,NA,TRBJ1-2,TGCGCCAGCACCAGACAGGGAGACTATGGCTACACCTTC,CASTRQGDYGYTF
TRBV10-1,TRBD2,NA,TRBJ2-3,TGCGCCAGCAGCGGGGGACTAGCGGGGGGAACAGATACGCAGTATTTT,CASSGGLAGGTDTQYF